This TCR beta chain comes out of a study of T cell repertoires in cytomegalovirus infection. Points from the study as a whole: Ex vivo, HLA-C-restricted CMV-specific TCR beta clonotypes prevailed over the rest of the response.

This clonotype occurred many times. Its specificity is unknown. TCRdb independently ran MiXCR on the reads; one entry per CDR3 protein. This table has around 900,000 distinct CDR3 sequences, around 31% appearing once. Germline lookup yields CDR1 SGHVS and CDR2 FQNEAQ. The CDR3 is 15 residues long. V lost 5 bases and J lost 2, with 12 bases in between. The chain is built from TRBV7-8 and TRBJ2-2; D may be TRBD1 (6 bases). This specimen consisted of cultured CD8+ T cells from PBMCs, obtained from culture after CMV antigen stimulation. This receptor was taken from a human donor in good health (CMV status not recorded). Some clones in this sample may be carry-over from other donors' samples. The CDR3, as DNA: TGTGCCAGCAGCCATAAGGGACAAAACACCGGGGAGCTGTTTTTT. Encoded protein: CASSHKGQNTGELFF.